These 30 T cell receptor beta chains share one sample of origin, sequenced in a study of T cells after yellow fever vaccination. Each CDR3 protein gets one entry after TCRdb re-called the 5' RACE reads with MiXCR. Altogether 620,000 or so distinct CDR3 sequences are present, about a sixth being singletons, with the ten largest covering roughly 17%. Sequencing used PBMCs, obtained about 5 days after the first yellow fever vaccination. Receptors were obtained from a man between 18 and 35 years old who received the YFV17D yellow fever vaccine.

The chain uses TRBV20-1 and TRBJ2-5; 8 bases fit TRBD2. The CDR3 loop spans 16 amino acids. Germline V gives CDR1 DFQATT, CDR2 SNEGSKA (reference sequence). J lost 0 bases, V lost 5 bases, and 11 bases had no gene match. CDR3: CSAAGVAGTNQETQYF. Here the CDR3 DNA reads TGCAGTGCTGCCGGGGTAGCGGGGACGAACCAAGAGACCCAGTACTTC.

The chain has TRBV7-9 and TRBJ1-4; 7 bases map to TRBD1. The CDR3 is 15 amino acids. The junction had 10 bases not matched to a gene; V was cut back by 5 bases and J by 7 bases. The germline CDR1 and CDR2 sequences are SEHNR and FQNEAQ (reference sequence). The CDR3 loop reads CASSVHRGGGEKLFF. The DNA of the CDR3 is TGTGCCAGCAGCGTCCACAGGGGAGGTGGTGAAAAACTGTTTTTT.

This chain links TRBV9 with TRBJ1-6; no firm D call. Per the germline V gene, CDR1 is SGDLS and CDR2 is YYNGEE. The CDR3 runs to 12 residues. V was shortened by 3 bases and J by 7 bases, with 5 bases between the two germline ends. DNA for the CDR3: TGTGCCAGCAGCGCAACAAATTCACCCCTCCACTTT. It is translated as CASSATNSPLHF.

CDR3 bases: TGTGCCAGCAGCGTAGACGGTAGCTCCTACGAGCAGTACTTC. It is translated as CASSVDGSSYEQYF. V is TRBV9 and J is TRBJ2-7; no definite D call. This CDR3 spans 14 amino acids. Deletions cut 0 bases from V and 0 bases from J, with 7 bases between. Germline V CDR1 and CDR2: SGDLS, YYNGEE. The entire variable domain, with the rest obtained from reference TRBV9 and TRBJ2-7, is as follows: DSGVTQTPKHLITATGQRVTLRCSPRSGDLSVYWYQQSLDQGLQFLIQYYNGEERAKGNILERFSAQQFPDLHSELNLSSLELGDSALYFCASSVDGSSYEQYFGPGTRLTVT.

This clonotype has a handful of counts. This chain uses TRBV19 with TRBJ1-5; no firm D call. V gave up 1 base and J gave up 0 bases, with 10 bases separating them. Per germline, CDR1 LNHDA and CDR2 SQIVND (reference sequence). The CDR3 extends over 16 amino acids. The CDR3 reads CASSIGGHPSNQPQHF. The CDR3 nucleotides are TGTGCCAGTAGTATAGGTGGCCACCCTAGCAATCAGCCCCAGCATTTT.

This clonotype occurred a few times. The chain carries TRBV6-5 and TRBJ2-5, with 15 bases fitting TRBD2. Germline CDR1 and CDR2: MNHEY and SVGAGI. After removal of 6 bases from V and 5 bases from J, the junction contained 7 bases not matched to a gene. The CDR3 consists of 16 residues. CDR3 loop: CASSPGLAGGRETQYF. The CDR3, as DNA: TGTGCCAGCAGCCCCGGACTAGCGGGGGGGCGGGAGACCCAGTACTTC.

The chain uses TRBV11-2 and TRBJ1-1; D is undetermined. The CDR3 length is 14 residues. Trimming pared 2 bases from V and 3 bases from J, leaving 10 bases between. Germline lookup yields CDR1 SGHAT and CDR2 FQNNGV. CDR3 bases: TGTGCCAGCAGCTTACACGGAATCTACACTGAAGCTTTCTTT. Translation gives CASSLHGIYTEAFF.

The sample holds a few counts of this clonotype. The CDR3 region is CASSPGDWGDSSGANVLTF. The DNA for the CDR3 is TGTGCCAGCAGCCCTGGCGACTGGGGGGATAGCTCTGGGGCCAACGTCCTGACTTTC. J is TRBJ2-6 and V is TRBV11-2; TRBD2 might be the D (6 bases). The CDR3 covers 19 residues. Germline CDR1 reads SGHAT; CDR2 reads FQNNGV. V lost 5 bases to trimming and J lost 0 bases, with 20 bases between them.

The rearrangement links TRBV20-1 to TRBJ1-3; tentatively, D is TRBD1 (6 bases). V gave up 4 bases and J gave up 4 bases, with 11 bases separating them. CDR1 is DFQATT, CDR2 SNEGSKA, per germline (reference sequence). CDR3 length equals 13 residues. The CDR3 DNA reads as TGCAGTGCTACACAGGGTTCGGGAAACACCATATATTTT. Translated, it gives CSATQGSGNTIYF.

This clonotype was found once. This rearrangement joins TRBV11-3 to TRBJ2-3; D unresolved. Germline values: CDR1 SGHNT, CDR2 YENEEA. Trimming pared 1 base from V and 2 bases from J, leaving 16 bases between. The CDR3 is 17 amino acids. The CDR3 protein is CASSLGRWFGNTDTQYF. The CDR3 DNA reads TGTGCCAGCAGCTTAGGCCGGTGGTTTGGGAACACAGATACGCAGTATTTT.

The chain employs TRBV24-1 and TRBJ2-3; TRBD1 matches 8 bases. Trimming at V came to 3 bases and at J to 6 bases, leaving 1 base not matched to a gene. The CDR3 length is 13 residues. CDR1 and CDR2 from the germline V gene are KGHDR and SFDVKD. Here the CDR3 reads CATSDRDRDTQYF. The DNA of the CDR3 is TGTGCCACCAGTGATCGGGACAGGGATACGCAGTATTTT.

This clonotype has a handful of counts. This rearrangement joins TRBV7-2 to TRBJ1-1; possible D gene TRBD1, 5 bases. Germline V lookup: CDR1 SGHTA, CDR2 FQGNSA. The CDR3 is 13 residues long. Trimming took off 4 bases at V and 13 bases at J, with 19 bases between the two ends. CDR3: CASSSLRGQVVFF. CDR3 in DNA: TGTGCCAGCAGCTCCCTGAGGGGCCAAGTGGTTTTCTTT.

The gene calls are TRBV25-1 and TRBJ1-5; D is unresolved. CDR1 and CDR2 (germline): MGHDK, SYGVNS. The CDR3 spans 14 residues. V was shortened by 6 bases and J by 5 bases, with 14 bases between the two germline ends. The CDR3 DNA reads TGTGCCAGCAGCGGTCGGGGTCTTCATCAGCCCCAGCATTTT. It yields the protein CASSGRGLHQPQHF.

The chain couples TRBV9 to TRBJ2-5, with D perhaps TRBD2 (5 bases). The CDR3 spans 15 residues. The germline V gene encodes CDR1 SGDLS and CDR2 YYNGEE. The V and J ends lost 0 bases and 2 bases respectively, with 11 bases between them. In nucleotides, the CDR3 is TGTGCCAGCAGCGTAGCGGGTCGGGGACAAGAGACCCAGTACTTC. Translated, it gives CASSVAGRGQETQYF.

V is TRBV7-9 and J is TRBJ2-6; D gene uncertain. The CDR3 is 15 residues long. The ends were cut back, 4 bases at V and 3 bases at J, with 10 bases in the middle. Germline V gene lookup returns CDR1 SEHNR and CDR2 FQNEAQ (reference sequence). The CDR3 sequence: CASSSMAIGANVLTF. In DNA form, the CDR3 reads TGTGCCAGCAGCTCAATGGCTATTGGGGCCAACGTCCTGACTTTC.

The chain carries TRBV27 and TRBJ2-7; 12 bases line up with TRBD2. CDR1 and CDR2 (germline): MNHEY, SMNVEV (reference sequence). The trim removed 4 bases at V and 5 bases at J, leaving 3 bases unmatched. This CDR3 is 14 amino acids long. The CDR3 is CASSSWTSGNEQYF. The DNA for the CDR3 is TGTGCCAGCAGTTCATGGACTAGCGGGAACGAGCAGTACTTC.

The rearrangement links TRBV24-1 to TRBJ2-1; 9 positions agree with TRBD2. The J segment lost 2 bases and the V segment lost 4 bases, leaving 5 bases of the junction unmatched. Per the germline V gene, CDR1 is KGHDR and CDR2 is SFDVKD. The CDR3 loop spans 16 amino acids. In DNA, the CDR3 is TGTGCCACCAGTGACAAGCTAGCGGGGACCTACAATGAGCAGTTCTTC. It translates to CATSDKLAGTYNEQFF.

This clonotype has more than one count but fewer than ten. The chain links TRBV2 to TRBJ1-2, with D unresolved. V lost 3 bases to trimming and J lost 8 bases, with 13 bases between them. CDR1 is SNHLY and CDR2 is FYNNEI in the germline V gene. The CDR3 is 13 residues long. Here the CDR3 DNA reads TGTGCCAGCAGTGAGGGGAGGGAGAAAGGCTACACCTTC. Its translation: CASSEGREKGYTF.

On this clonotype: The junction departs from the called germline gene at one end, perhaps through a read error. CDR3 amino acids: CASSLVVGDYNEQFF. The CDR3 DNA reads as TGTGCTAGCAGCTTAGTCGTGGGGGACTACAATGAGCAGTTCTTC. V gene TRBV7-7 combines with J gene TRBJ2-1, with D perhaps TRBD1 or TRBD2 (5 bases each). The germline gives CDR1 SSHAT, CDR2 FNYEAQ (reference sequence). This CDR3 is 15 amino acids long.

This rearrangement joins TRBV6-2 or TRBV6-3 to TRBJ1-2; 8 nucleotides align to TRBD1. Trimming at V came to 5 bases and at J to 2 bases, leaving 7 bases not matched to a gene. The CDR3 sequence is 15 residues long. Germline V gene sequence: CDR1 MNHEY, CDR2 SVGEGT. CDR3 in DNA: TGTGCCAGCAGTGTTCACCGGGACAGGAACTATGGCTACACCTTC. This translates into CASSVHRDRNYGYTF.

V usage is TRBV7-2 and J usage is TRBJ1-5; 9 nucleotides line up with TRBD1. Per the germline V gene, CDR1 is SGHTA and CDR2 is FQGNSA. This CDR3 contains 14 residues. V shed 5 bases, J shed 6 bases, and the junction held 5 bases outside the gene matches. CDR3 protein: CASSRATGGQPQHF. CDR3 nucleotides: TGTGCCAGCAGCAGGGCGACAGGGGGTCAGCCCCAGCATTTT.

V gene TRBV7-9 combines with J gene TRBJ2-2; TRBD1 agrees at 7 bases. V lost 7 bases and J lost 5; bases outside the gene matches: 13. The germline V gene has CDR1 SEHNR and CDR2 FQNEAQ (reference sequence). The CDR3 is 16 amino acids. CDR3 in amino acids: CASIPPGQSLTGELFF. The CDR3 DNA follows: TGTGCCAGCATCCCCCCGGGACAGAGCTTGACCGGGGAGCTGTTTTTT.

This clonotype was seen repeatedly, ten times or more. The chain employs TRBV7-2 and TRBJ2-7; D call uncertain. Germline lookup yields CDR1 SGHTA and CDR2 FQGNSA. V lost 3 bases and J 2 bases, leaving 14 bases between the germline ends. The CDR3 sequence is 15 residues long. The CDR3 sequence: CASSFTRLTTYEQYF. The CDR3 DNA reads as TGTGCCAGCAGCTTTACACGGCTGACGACCTACGAGCAGTACTTC.

This clonotype was seen only a few times. This chain joins TRBV4-1 and TRBJ2-7, with a possible D match to TRBD1 (5 bases). The V gene lost 4 bases and the J gene lost 6 bases, with 25 bases spanning the gap. Germline CDR1 is MGHRA and CDR2 is YSYEKL. The CDR3 has 17 residues. Here the CDR3 reads CASSPLLRGQGIGEQYV. For the CDR3, the DNA is TGCGCCAGCAGCCCCCTCCTAAGGGGCCAGGGAATCGGCGAGCAGTACGTC.

This chain connects TRBV4-1 to TRBJ2-2, with D possibly matching TRBD2 (6 bases). The CDR3 length is 14 residues. Trimming pared 0 bases from V and 7 bases from J, leaving 9 bases between. Germline V gene sequence: CDR1 MGHRA, CDR2 YSYEKL. DNA of the CDR3: TGCGCCAGCAGCCAAGATCGGAGGGACGGGGAGCTGTTTTTT. It encodes CASSQDRRDGELFF.

This clonotype was seen only a few times. The J gene is TRBJ2-3, the V gene TRBV29-1; 9 positions match TRBD2. Germline V gives CDR1 SQVTM, CDR2 ANQGSEA. There are 17 residues in the CDR3. The V gene end was trimmed by 4 bases and the J gene end by 1 base; junction bases not matched to a gene: 12. This CDR3 reads CSVGASGETERTDTQYF. Written as DNA, the CDR3 is TGCAGCGTTGGGGCTAGCGGGGAAACGGAGCGCACAGATACGCAGTATTTT.

This sequence joins TRBV30 and TRBJ2-1; TRBD1 or TRBD2 may be the D gene (5 bases each). There are 15 residues in the CDR3. Trimming stripped 2 bases from V and 9 bases from J, with 20 bases between. Germline V gene sequence: CDR1 GTSNPN, CDR2 SVGIG (reference sequence). The CDR3 spells CAWSPPGTASGEQFF. CDR3 in DNA: TGTGCCTGGAGTCCACCCGGGACGGCGAGCGGTGAGCAGTTCTTC. The whole variable domain, remainder taken from reference TRBV30 and TRBJ2-1, is SQTIHQWPATLVQPVGSPLSLECTVEGTSNPNLYWYRQAAGRGLQLLFYSVGIGQISSEVPQNLSASRPQDRQFILSSKKLLLSDSGFYLCAWSPPGTASGEQFFGPGTRLTVL.

The sample holds a few counts of this clonotype. The J gene is TRBJ2-1, the V gene TRBV4-1, with 7 bases identical to TRBD1. J gave up 5 bases and V 3 bases, and 4 bases lay outside the gene matches. The CDR3 is 14 amino acids. Per germline, CDR1 MGHRA and CDR2 YSYEKL. CDR3 sequence: CASSQIDRDNEQFF. CDR3 bases: TGCGCCAGCAGCCAGATAGACAGGGACAATGAGCAGTTCTTC.

V is TRBV7-6 and J is TRBJ1-1; D unclear. CDR3 size: 14 residues. CDR1 and CDR2 from the germline V gene are SGHVS and FNYEAQ. The V end was cut by 5 bases, the J end by 1 base, with 11 bases between. The DNA of the CDR3 is TGTGCCAGCAGCACGGGCCTAGGGAACACTGAAGCTTTCTTT. Translated: CASSTGLGNTEAFF.

There are a few counts of this clonotype. The gene calls are TRBV4-1 and TRBJ1-2; TRBD1 agrees at 8 bases. The CDR3 spans 16 residues. The V segment lost 5 bases and the J segment 0 bases; nucleotides outside the gene matches: 8. Per germline, CDR1 MGHRA and CDR2 YSYEKL. For the CDR3, the DNA is TGCGCCAGCAGCACCAACCAGGGGGCGCCTAACTATGGCTACACCTTC. Its protein is CASSTNQGAPNYGYTF.